These 30 T cell receptor beta chains came from one sample sequenced in a study of T cell responses to AZD1222 COVID-19 vaccine. TCRdb's copy holds only in-frame clones and misses some; the assay was immunoSEQ multiplex PCR. Here the sample spans around 120,000 clones, 80% to 95% being singletons. Source: peripheral blood, taken 28 days after the second AZD1222 dose. The receptors originated from an adult who received the AZD1222 COVID-19 vaccine.

The chain links TRBV5-6 to TRBJ2-5; D remains ambiguous. CDR1 is SGHDT, CDR2 YYEEEE, per germline. This CDR3 is 12 amino acids long. V was cut by 0 bases and J by 4 bases, with 4 bases left in between. CDR3 sequence: CASSLGVETQYF. CDR3 DNA sequence: TGTGCCAGCAGCTTGGGGGTAGAGACCCAGTACTTC.

The chain combines TRBV28 with TRBJ2-7; 10 bases fit TRBD1. The V gene end was trimmed by 6 bases and the J gene end by 9 bases; junction bases not matched to a gene: 8. The CDR3 consists of 13 residues. CDR1 and CDR2 (germline): MDHEN, SYDVKM. CDR3 DNA: TGTGCCAGCAGCCGGGACAGGGGATTAGTGCAGTACTTC. This translates into CASSRDRGLVQYF.

The J gene is TRBJ1-5, the V gene TRBV19; 9 bases match TRBD1. V lost 6 bases, J lost 5 bases, and 5 bases stayed unmatched. The CDR3 sequence is 14 residues long. Per the germline V gene, CDR1 is LNHDA and CDR2 is SQIVND (reference sequence). The CDR3 coding sequence is TGTGCCAGTAGGAGGGACAGGGACGATCAGCCCCAGCATTTT. Protein sequence: CASRRDRDDQPQHF.

This sequence joins TRBV27 and TRBJ1-3; maybe TRBD1 (5 bases). The CDR3 contains 16 residues. Trimming took off 0 bases at V and 9 bases at J, with 18 bases between the two ends. Germline V lookup: CDR1 MNHEY, CDR2 SMNVEV (reference sequence). CDR3 bases: TGTGCCAGCAGTTTATCTGGTAGGACACCTACCGGCACCATATATTTT. Encoded protein: CASSLSGRTPTGTIYF.

The V and J genes are TRBV3-1 (or the pseudogene TRBV3-2) and TRBJ2-1; maybe TRBD2 (6 bases). Germline CDR1 is LGHDT and CDR2 is YNNKEL (reference sequence). The germline V and J ends were trimmed by 1 base and 3 bases, with 13 bases remaining between them. The CDR3 covers 16 residues. CDR3 loop: CASSQVSGRIYNEQFF. Written as DNA, the CDR3 is TGTGCCAGCAGCCAAGTTTCCGGGAGAATCTACAATGAGCAGTTCTTC.

This chain uses TRBV7-2 with TRBJ2-7, with TRBD2 matching over 12 bases. Germline V gene data show CDR1 as SGHTA and CDR2 as FQGNSA. V shed 5 bases and J 5 bases; nucleotides not matched to a gene: 7. CDR3 length: 15 amino acids. CDR3: CASSQTSGSPHEQYF. In DNA, the CDR3 is TGTGCCAGCAGCCAGACTAGCGGGAGTCCCCACGAGCAGTACTTC.

The V gene is TRBV12-3 or TRBV12-4, the J gene TRBJ1-1; possible D gene TRBD1, 5 bases. The CDR3 has 13 amino acids. V was clipped by 6 bases and J by 4 bases, with 12 bases between them. The CDR3 loop reads CASRGPGGTEAFF. The CDR3 coding sequence is TGTGCCAGCAGGGGTCCGGGGGGCACTGAAGCTTTCTTT.

This rearrangement joins TRBV11-3 to TRBJ2-2, with D possibly being TRBD1 (5 bases). Between the trimmed V and J ends, which lost 4 bases and 0 bases, there was a span of 9 bases. This CDR3 is 15 amino acids long. CDR1 and CDR2 from the germline V gene are SGHNT and YENEEA. CDR3 loop: CASSSWGPNTGELFF. The CDR3 bases are TGTGCCAGCAGCTCGTGGGGCCCGAACACCGGGGAGCTGTTTTTT.

The chain joins TRBV6-5 to TRBJ2-5; 8 nucleotides agree with TRBD2. This CDR3 contains 15 residues. The V and J ends lost 2 bases and 4 bases, in that order; junction bases with no gene match: 6. Per germline, CDR1 MNHEY and CDR2 SVGAGI. DNA for the CDR3: TGTGCCAGCAGTTACCAGACTAGCGTTAGAGAGACCCAGTACTTC. Its protein product is CASSYQTSVRETQYF.

This chain joins TRBV13 and TRBJ1-2; no reliable D call. CDR3 length equals 17 residues. Deletions cut 1 base from V and 4 bases from J, with 19 bases between. Germline V gene data show CDR1 as PRHDT and CDR2 as FYEKMQ (reference sequence). The CDR3 region is CASSLASGGLEGYGYTF. CDR3 coding DNA: TGTGCCAGCAGCTTAGCCTCGGGAGGGTTGGAGGGCTATGGCTACACCTTC.

This chain connects TRBV7-2 to TRBJ1-2; the D is unclear. V was trimmed by 2 bases and J by 4 bases, leaving 8 bases between them. This CDR3 comprises 13 residues. The germline gives CDR1 SGHTA, CDR2 FQGNSA. The CDR3: CASSLSGSYGYTF. The CDR3 DNA sequence: TGTGCCAGCAGCTTAAGCGGGTCCTATGGCTACACCTTC.

This clone was counted once. The rearrangement uses TRBV9 and TRBJ2-2; 14 bases are shared with TRBD2. The germline CDR1 and CDR2 sequences are SGDLS and YYNGEE. CDR3 length equals 19 residues. Trimming at V came to 1 base and at J to 3 bases, leaving 8 bases not matched to a gene. CDR3 DNA: TGTGCCAGCAGCGTAAGAGGGGGACTAGCGGGAGTAGACACCGGGGAGCTGTTTTTT. Protein sequence: CASSVRGGLAGVDTGELFF.

This clone was observed a single time. The rearrangement joins TRBV7-8 to TRBJ1-5, with D perhaps TRBD1 (5 bases). Germline V gives CDR1 SGHVS, CDR2 FQNEAQ. The CDR3 sequence is 15 residues long. The ends were cut back, 4 bases at V and 5 bases at J, with 15 bases in the middle. This chain's CDR3 is CASSSDGRGDQPQHF. CDR3 DNA: TGTGCCAGCAGCTCCGACGGGAGGGGAGATCAGCCCCAGCATTTT.

V is TRBV4-3 and J is TRBJ2-1, with 15 bases identical to TRBD2. This CDR3 contains 15 residues. Germline assignment: CDR1 LGHNA and CDR2 YSLEER. Unmatched junction bases numbered 5, after V lost 3 bases and J lost 11 bases. The CDR3 protein is CASSQGTSGRFQQFF. CDR3 nucleotide sequence: TGCGCCAGCAGCCAGGGGACTAGCGGGAGGTTCCAGCAGTTCTTC.

This chain uses TRBV12-5 with TRBJ1-1; D is uncertain. The CDR3 is 14 residues long. The germline CDR1 and CDR2 sequences are LGHNT and FRNRAP. Deletions cut 2 bases from V and 3 bases from J, with 10 bases between. The CDR3 sequence: CASGLTQADTEAFF. The CDR3, as DNA: TGTGCTAGTGGTTTGACCCAGGCGGACACTGAAGCTTTCTTT.

The chain carries TRBV27 and TRBJ1-5; D is ambiguous. V shed 2 bases and J shed 3 bases, with 5 bases lying between them. Germline CDR1 and CDR2: MNHEY and SMNVEV (reference sequence). The CDR3 totals 13 residues. The CDR3 sequence is CASSLQVNQPQHF. Written as DNA, the CDR3 is TGTGCCAGCAGTTTACAGGTCAATCAGCCCCAGCATTTT.

To note about this clone: A read error may account for a junction end that differs from germline. The chain carries TRBV2 and TRBJ1-5; tentative D call: TRBD1 (6 bases). The CDR3 contains 15 residues. CDR1 is SNHLY, CDR2 FYNNEI, per germline. The CDR3 spells CASREDRFSNQPQHF. The CDR3 coding sequence is TGTGCCAGCAGAGAAGACAGGTTTAGCAATCAGCCCCAGCATTTT.

This clone was found once. V and J are TRBV28 and TRBJ2-7; 8 bases are shared with TRBD1. Germline CDR1 reads MDHEN; CDR2 reads SYDVKM. CDR3 size: 14 residues. After removal of 7 bases from V and 2 bases from J, the junction contained 7 bases not matched to a gene. CDR3 sequence (DNA): TGTGCCAGCACCACCAGGGGGCACCCCTACGAGCAGTACTTC. Translation gives CASTTRGHPYEQYF. Full variable domain (remainder filled in from reference TRBV28 and TRBJ2-7): DVKVTQSSRYLVKRTGEKVFLECVQDMDHENMFWYRQDPGLGLRLIYFSYDVKMKEKGDIPEGYSVSREKKERFSLILESASTNQTSMYLCASTTRGHPYEQYFGPGTRLTVT.

V is TRBV13 and J is TRBJ2-7; D gene unclear. CDR1 is PRHDT and CDR2 is FYEKMQ in the germline V gene (reference sequence). The CDR3 spans 15 residues. The V gene lost 4 bases and the J gene lost 2 bases, with 15 bases spanning the gap. DNA of the CDR3: TGTGCCAGCAGCTGGGCGGACCGCCCCACCTACGAGCAGTACTTC. This sequence encodes CASSWADRPTYEQYF.

The chain links TRBV19 to TRBJ1-5, with TRBD1 matching over 11 bases. Germline CDR1 LNHDA, CDR2 SQIVND (reference sequence). V lost 8 bases and J lost 1; bases outside the gene matches: 1. The CDR3 consists of 14 residues. The CDR3 DNA reads as TGTGCCAGTGGACAGGGGGCGAGCAATCAGCCCCAGCATTTT. The encoded protein is CASGQGASNQPQHF.

This rearrangement joins TRBV24-1 to TRBJ2-7; D gene ambiguous. In germline, CDR1 is KGHDR, CDR2 SFDVKD. This CDR3 has 15 amino acids. Trimming cost V 3 bases and J 0 bases, with 11 bases left between them. The CDR3 nucleotides read TGTGCCACCAGTGATCCAAATGCGAGCTCCTACGAGCAGTACTTC. Translated, it gives CATSDPNASSYEQYF.

V and J are TRBV5-1 and TRBJ2-1; TRBD2 aligns across 10 bases. The CDR3 loop spans 14 amino acids. With 2 bases clipped from V and 5 bases from J, the junction kept 1 base outside the gene matches. Germline assignment: CDR1 SGHRS and CDR2 YFSETQ. CDR3 region: CASSLAGGDNEQFF. CDR3 DNA sequence: TGCGCCAGCAGCTTAGCGGGAGGGGACAATGAGCAGTTCTTC. The variable domain in full, completed from reference TRBV5-1 and TRBJ2-1, reads KAGVTQTPRYLIKTRGQQVTLSCSPISGHRSVSWYQQTPGQGLQFLFEYFSETQRNKGNFPGRFSGRQFSNSRSEMNVSTLELGDSALYLCASSLAGGDNEQFFGPGTRLTVL.

The V call is TRBV15, the J call TRBJ2-7; 10 nucleotides agree with TRBD2. The CDR3 contains 15 residues. Germline CDR1 reads LNHNV; CDR2 reads YYDKDF (reference sequence). V lost 2 bases, J lost 3 bases, and 4 bases stayed unmatched. CDR3: CATSRNLAGDYEQYF. The DNA for the CDR3 is TGTGCCACCAGCAGAAATCTAGCGGGAGACTACGAGCAGTACTTC.

In its sample, this clone was seen once. This chain joins TRBV29-1 and TRBJ2-2; possible D gene TRBD1, 6 bases. V was clipped by 3 bases and J by 4 bases, with 12 bases between them. Germline CDR1 and CDR2: SQVTM and ANQGSEA. The CDR3 spans 14 residues. The CDR3 DNA follows: TGCAGCGTTGAGAACAGGGAGAGCACCGGGGAGCTGTTTTTT. It specifies CSVENRESTGELFF.

V usage is TRBV3-1 (or the pseudogene TRBV3-2) and J usage is TRBJ2-3; D perhaps matches TRBD2 (5 bases). Germline V CDR1 and CDR2: LGHDT, YNNKEL (reference sequence). The CDR3 totals 16 residues. The V gene lost 1 base and the J gene lost 1 base, with 12 bases spanning the gap. CDR3 sequence: CASSQVPDSGTDTQYF. CDR3 nucleotides: TGTGCCAGCAGCCAAGTCCCGGATAGCGGCACAGATACGCAGTATTTT.

The chain carries TRBV11-2 and TRBJ1-6; the D is unclear. Germline lookup yields CDR1 SGHAT and CDR2 FQNNGV. The CDR3 contains 15 residues. Trimming took 5 bases from V and 13 from J, leaving 21 bases between them. CDR3 sequence: CASSPKARPFSPLHF. CDR3 coding DNA: TGTGCCAGCAGCCCGAAGGCACGGCCTTTTTCGCCCCTCCACTTT.

CDR3 nucleotides: TGCGCCAGCAGCTTGGTTCCAGGAATGACGGAGACCCAGTACTTC. Its translation: CASSLVPGMTETQYF. The gene calls are TRBV5-1 and TRBJ2-5; D call uncertain. CDR3 size: 15 residues. V was shortened by 0 bases and J by 5 bases, with 14 bases between the two germline ends. The germline V gene has CDR1 SGHRS and CDR2 YFSETQ.

The chain combines TRBV7-3 with TRBJ1-1; TRBD1 might be the D (5 bases). Germline V gives CDR1 SGHTA, CDR2 FQGTGA. The ends were cut back, 5 bases at V and 10 bases at J, with 17 bases in the middle. The CDR3 runs to 13 residues. CDR3 DNA sequence: TGTGCCAGCAGCGCCTCACAAGGGACGGGAGCTTTCTTT. This codes for CASSASQGTGAFF. Full variable domain (rest looked up from reference TRBV7-3 and TRBJ1-1): GAGVSQTPSNKVTEKGKYVELRCDPISGHTALYWYRQSLGQGPEFLIYFQGTGAADDSGLPNDRFFAVRPEGSVSTLKIQRTERGDSAVYLCASSASQGTGAFFGQGTRLTVV.

The rearrangement joins TRBV30 to TRBJ1-2, with D perhaps matching TRBD1 (5 bases). Trimming left V 0 bases short and J 4 bases short, with 12 bases between. The CDR3 is 14 residues long. Germline assignment: CDR1 GTSNPN and CDR2 SVGIG (reference sequence). The CDR3 nucleotides read TGTGCCTGGAGTGTAGGTGGGGGGGTCTATGGCTACACCTTC. Residues: CAWSVGGGVYGYTF.

The genes are TRBV15 and TRBJ1-2; D is possibly TRBD1 (6 bases). The germline V gene has CDR1 LNHNV and CDR2 YYDKDF (reference sequence). The CDR3 is 14 amino acids. Trimming removed 9 bases from V and 1 base from J, with 15 bases in between. CDR3 loop: CATTPDSVNYGYTF. The CDR3 nucleotides are TGTGCCACTACCCCGGACAGTGTTAACTATGGCTACACCTTC.